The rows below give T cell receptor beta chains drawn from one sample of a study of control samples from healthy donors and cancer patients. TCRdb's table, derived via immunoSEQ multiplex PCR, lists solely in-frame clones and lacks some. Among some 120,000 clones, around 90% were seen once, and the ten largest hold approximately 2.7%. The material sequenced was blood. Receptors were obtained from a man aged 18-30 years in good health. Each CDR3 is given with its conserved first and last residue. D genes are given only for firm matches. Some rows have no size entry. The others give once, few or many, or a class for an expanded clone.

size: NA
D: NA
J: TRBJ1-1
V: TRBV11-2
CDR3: CASSENTEAFF
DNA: TGTGCCAGCAGCGAGAACACTGAAGCTTTCTTT

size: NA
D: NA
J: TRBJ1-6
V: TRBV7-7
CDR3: CASSFFLPPLHF
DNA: TGTGCTAGCAGCTTTTTCTTGCCACCCCTCCACTTT

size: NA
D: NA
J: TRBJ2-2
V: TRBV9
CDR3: CASSVVGGELFF
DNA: TGTGCCAGCAGCGTTGTGGGCGGGGAGCTGTTTTTT

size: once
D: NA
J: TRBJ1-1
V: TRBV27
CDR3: CASSLSPGVLNTEAFF
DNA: TGTGCCAGCAGTTTATCACCCGGGGTCCTGAACACTGAAGCTTTCTTT

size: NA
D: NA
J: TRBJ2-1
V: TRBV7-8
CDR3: CASSLDLYNEQFF
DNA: TGTGCCAGCAGCTTAGATCTCTACAATGAGCAGTTCTTC

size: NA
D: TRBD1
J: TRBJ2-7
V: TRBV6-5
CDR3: CASNRGYEQYF
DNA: TGTGCCAGCAACAGGGGTTACGAGCAGTACTTC

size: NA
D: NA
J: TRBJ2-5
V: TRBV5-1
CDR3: CASSCCRGLGVPQYF
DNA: TGCGCCAGCAGCTGTTGTCGTGGCCTAGGGGTTCCCCAGTACTTC

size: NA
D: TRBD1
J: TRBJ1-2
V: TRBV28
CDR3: CASSLKGQKTIYGYTF
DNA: TGTGCCAGCAGTTTAAAGGGACAGAAAACTATCTATGGCTACACCTTC

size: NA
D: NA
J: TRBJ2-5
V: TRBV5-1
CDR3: CASSALPGSEETQYF
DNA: TGCGCCAGCAGCGCCCTCCCAGGGTCCGAGGAGACCCAGTACTTC

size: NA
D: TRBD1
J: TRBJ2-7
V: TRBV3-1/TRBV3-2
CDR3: CASSPAGTGFLYEQYF
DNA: TGTGCCAGCAGCCCAGCCGGGACAGGGTTTCTCTACGAGCAGTACTTC

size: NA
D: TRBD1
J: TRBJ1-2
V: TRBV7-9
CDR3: CASSLDDRTGKGYTF
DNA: TGTGCCAGCAGCTTAGATGATAGGACAGGGAAGGGTTACACCTTC

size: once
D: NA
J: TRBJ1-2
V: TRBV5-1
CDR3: CASSADGSYGYTF
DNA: TGCGCCAGCAGCGCGGACGGATCCTATGGCTACACCTTC

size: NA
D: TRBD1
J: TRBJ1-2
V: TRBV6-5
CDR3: CASSYGTGGFGYTF
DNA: TGTGCCAGCAGTTACGGGACAGGGGGCTTTGGCTACACCTTC

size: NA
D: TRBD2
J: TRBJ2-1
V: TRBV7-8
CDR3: CASSPSGSPSDEQFF
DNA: TGTGCCAGCAGCCCTAGCGGGAGCCCTTCGGATGAGCAGTTCTTC

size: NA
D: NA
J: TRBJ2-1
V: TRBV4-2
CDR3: CASSPGTPMGYEQFF
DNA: TGTGCCAGCAGCCCCGGGACACCCATGGGTTATGAGCAGTTCTTC

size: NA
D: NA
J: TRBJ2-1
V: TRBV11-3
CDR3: CASSWAGGRNNEQFF
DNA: TGTGCCAGCAGCTGGGCAGGGGGGCGGAACAATGAGCAGTTCTTC

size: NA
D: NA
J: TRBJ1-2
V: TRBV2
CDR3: CASSRRASDPNYGYTF
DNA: TGTGCCAGCAGCCGCAGGGCCAGCGACCCTAACTATGGCTACACCTTC

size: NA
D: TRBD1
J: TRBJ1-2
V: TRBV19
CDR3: CASSTPGTGGIGYTF
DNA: TGTGCCAGTAGTACCCCGGGAACAGGGGGCATTGGCTACACCTTC

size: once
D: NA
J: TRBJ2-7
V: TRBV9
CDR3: CASSPQAKGGEQYF
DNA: TGTGCCAGCAGCCCCCAAGCCAAGGGAGGAGAGCAGTACTTC

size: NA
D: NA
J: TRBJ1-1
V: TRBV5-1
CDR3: CASSRGNTEAFF
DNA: TGCGCCAGCAGTCGGGGGAACACTGAAGCTTTCTTT

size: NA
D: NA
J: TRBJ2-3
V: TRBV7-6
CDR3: CASSLGAGVITDTQYF
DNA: TGTGCCAGCAGCTTAGGAGCTGGGGTGATCACAGATACGCAGTATTTT

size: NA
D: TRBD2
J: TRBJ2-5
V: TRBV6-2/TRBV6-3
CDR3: CASSRGLAPYQETQYF
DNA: TGTGCCAGCAGTCGAGGACTAGCCCCGTACCAAGAGACCCAGTACTTC